This T cell receptor (beta chain) was captured by sequencing in a study of T cells after posttransplantation cyclophosphamide. The CDR3 is 16 residues long. The V end lost 7 bases, the J end lost 0 bases, and 16 bases lay between the germline ends. Looked up from germline, CDR1 is LNHDA and CDR2 is SQIVND (reference sequence). A marrow graft followed busulfan-fludarabine conditioning, with cyclophosphamide on days +3 and +4. General study points: TRB overlap between skin or GI tissue T cells and blood was limited. TRB clonality was highly associated with recipient CMV seropositivity and reactivation. Donor CD8+ memory clones often dominated recipient blood repertoires at later times.

Here immunoSEQ multiplex PCR was the method, and the copy in TCRdb shows in-frame clones only, minus some. The table shows 9,000 to 13,000 clones, with approximately 80% occurring only once. As for this clone: Its specificity is unknown.

This chain links TRBV19 with TRBJ1-3, with D possibly being TRBD1 (6 bases). This clonotype originated in a female patient aged 45-65 years who received an allogeneic stem cell transplant from a related donor, was CMV-positive, and had no GVHD. Among the T cells, some may be from the graft donor. This specimen was PBMCs, taken after allogeneic stem cell transplant with posttransplant cyclophosphamide. DNA of the CDR3: TGTGCCAGTACTTTACCAGGGGCGAGCTCTGGAAACACCATATATTTT. Residues: CASTLPGASSGNTIYF.